Following are 23 T cell receptor beta chains from one sample sequenced in a study of OX40 agonist ivuxolimab in advanced cancers. Clones were sequenced by immunoSEQ multiplex PCR, and TCRdb holds only the in-frame ones, with some missing. Of tens of thousands of clones in the sample, approximately 89% were seen once. The specimen was CD4+ or CD8+ T cells sorted from blood, collected in a trial of the OX40 agonist ivuxolimab. Every receptor here comes from an adult with an advanced solid tumor such as melanoma, head and neck, liver or kidney cancer.

This clone was found once. The chain is built from TRBV6-6 and TRBJ2-7; tentative D call: TRBD2 (7 bases). Deletions cut 7 bases from V and 2 bases from J, with 15 bases between. The CDR3 consists of 14 residues. Germline CDR1 is MNHNY and CDR2 is SVGAGI (reference sequence). The CDR3 sequence is CASTNRGAAYEQYF. The CDR3 DNA is TGTGCCAGCACCAATCGGGGGGCGGCCTACGAGCAGTACTTC.

The chain couples TRBV19 to TRBJ2-7, with 7 bases fitting TRBD1. With V trimmed by 3 bases and J by 3 bases, 5 bases remained unmatched. The CDR3 covers 14 residues. Germline CDR1 LNHDA, CDR2 SQIVND (reference sequence). The CDR3 nucleotides are TGTGCCAGTAGTATCCGACAGGGTGGCTACGAGCAGTACTTC. Its translation: CASSIRQGGYEQYF. The full variable domain, with the rest looked up from reference TRBV19 and TRBJ2-7, is DGGITQSPKYLFRKEGQNVTLSCEQNLNHDAMYWYRQDPGQGLRLIYYSQIVNDFQKGDIAEGYSVSREKKESFPLTVTSAQKNPTAFYLCASSIRQGGYEQYFGPGTRLTVT.

In DNA, the CDR3 is TGTGCCAGTAGTATGGAGCGGGGCAATGAGCAGTTCTTC. This gives the protein CASSMERGNEQFF. The genes are TRBV19 and TRBJ2-1, with TRBD2 matching 7 bases. V shed 3 bases, J shed 6 bases, and the junction held 2 bases outside the gene matches. This CDR3 is built from 13 residues. Germline V gives CDR1 LNHDA, CDR2 SQIVND (reference sequence).

Note on this clone: Relative to the germline gene, one junction end is altered; a read error may explain this. The chain joins TRBV7-7 to TRBJ2-3; D gene ambiguous. There are 14 residues in the CDR3. Looked up from germline, CDR1 is SSHAT and CDR2 is FNYEAQ (reference sequence). The DNA for the CDR3 is TGTGCTAGCAGCCCCGGCCCTAGCACAGATACGCAGTATTTT. Amino acids: CASSPGPSTDTQYF.

This clone was recorded a few times. The rearrangement uses TRBV5-5 and TRBJ2-2; perhaps TRBD1 as D (5 bases). The CDR3 length is 15 residues. V lost 0 bases and J lost 5, with 11 bases in between. Looked up from germline, CDR1 is SGHKS and CDR2 is YYEKEE (reference sequence). The CDR3 coding sequence is TGTGCCAGCAGCTTGGGCAGGGCCCTGACCGGGGAGCTGTTTTTT. Encoded protein: CASSLGRALTGELFF.

This clone was observed a single time. This chain links TRBV28 with TRBJ2-7; D may be TRBD1 (7 bases). Germline CDR1 is MDHEN and CDR2 is SYDVKM. The CDR3 loop spans 16 amino acids. The V gene lost 3 bases and the J gene lost 0 bases, with 15 bases spanning the gap. As DNA, the CDR3 is TGTGCCAGCAGTTTGATTCAGGGGGGATACTCCTACGAGCAGTACTTC. Translation: CASSLIQGGYSYEQYF.

The V gene is TRBV21-1, the J gene TRBJ2-7; TRBD2, as called in the table, went unchecked against the DNA. TRBV21-1 is given as a pseudogene. The CDR3 runs to 13 residues. The CDR3 nucleotides read TGTGCCAGCAGCATCGGGATGTTCTACGAGCAGTACTTC. It translates to CASSIGMFYEQYF.

This clone was seen ten or more times. V is TRBV7-3 and J is TRBJ2-3, with 9 bases matching TRBD2. V shed 2 bases, J shed 0 bases, and the junction held 3 bases outside the gene matches. The CDR3 has 16 residues. The germline CDR1 and CDR2 sequences are SGHTA and FQGTGA. The CDR3 DNA is TGTGCCAGCAGCTTACTAGCGGGGCCTAGCACAGATACGCAGTATTTT. This encodes CASSLLAGPSTDTQYF.

This chain's CDR3 is CASSRDRAGELFF. In nucleotides, the CDR3 is TGTGCCAGTAGTCGCGACAGGGCCGGGGAGCTGTTTTTT. The chain links TRBV19 to TRBJ2-2; TRBD1 matches 7 bases. The germline CDR1 and CDR2 sequences are LNHDA and SQIVND (reference sequence). V lost 5 bases, J lost 6 bases, and 3 bases stayed unmatched. CDR3 length: 13 residues.

The chain uses TRBV19 and TRBJ1-1; tentatively, D is TRBD1 (6 bases). There are 14 residues in the CDR3. The V gene lost 2 bases and the J gene lost 1 base, with 8 bases spanning the gap. The germline V gene encodes CDR1 LNHDA and CDR2 SQIVND (reference sequence). The CDR3 here is CASSILTGNTEAFF. CDR3 nucleotides: TGTGCCAGTAGTATACTGACAGGGAACACTGAAGCTTTCTTT.

The chain combines TRBV29-1 with TRBJ2-7; D possibly uses TRBD1 or TRBD2 (7 bases each). The CDR3 has 14 residues. CDR1 is SQVTM and CDR2 is ANQGSEA in the germline V gene. V lost 7 bases to trimming and J lost 3 bases, with 19 bases between them. The CDR3 nucleotides are TGCAGCGCAACCAGGGGGGGACGGGGCTACGAGCAGTACTTC. It translates to CSATRGGRGYEQYF.

The chain couples TRBV11-2 to TRBJ2-7; no clear D. The germline V gene has CDR1 SGHAT and CDR2 FQNNGV. The CDR3 length is 14 residues. V was clipped by 5 bases and J by 2 bases, with 13 bases between them. The CDR3 spells CASSPRVSTYEQYF. CDR3 DNA: TGTGCCAGCAGCCCTAGGGTTTCCACCTACGAGCAGTACTTC.

The genes are TRBV11-2 and TRBJ2-7; 9 bases fit TRBD2. The germline CDR1 and CDR2 sequences are SGHAT and FQNNGV. Losses at the gene ends were 5 bases for V and 6 bases for J; bases not matched to a gene: 11. The CDR3 runs 15 residues. The CDR3 region is CASSRTGTSKGEQYF. In nucleotides, the CDR3 is TGTGCCAGCAGCAGAACCGGGACTAGCAAAGGCGAGCAGTACTTC.

This chain uses TRBV18 with TRBJ2-1; D is perhaps TRBD2 (6 bases). From germline, CDR1 is KGHSH and CDR2 LQKENI. The CDR3 consists of 15 residues. Trimming took off 2 bases at V and 10 bases at J, with 18 bases between the two ends. CDR3 DNA sequence: TGTGCCAGCTCACCAAGGGTTAGCGGCGACGGCGAGCAGTTCTTC. Amino acids: CASSPRVSGDGEQFF.

The chain uses TRBV7-3 and TRBJ2-7; 7 bases match TRBD2. Germline V gene sequence: CDR1 SGHTA, CDR2 FQGTGA. CDR3 size: 14 residues. V gave up 4 bases and J gave up 4 bases; unmatched junction bases: 7. The DNA of the CDR3 is TGTGCCAGCAGCTACAGCGGGGCCAGTTACGAGCAGTACTTC. Translated, it gives CASSYSGASYEQYF.

The chain joins TRBV6-6 to TRBJ2-3; a weak D match, TRBD2 (7 bases). Germline V gene data show CDR1 as MNHNY and CDR2 as SVGAGI (reference sequence). CDR3 length: 15 amino acids. The V end lost 3 bases, the J end lost 8 bases, and 18 bases lay between the germline ends. In DNA, the CDR3 is TGTGCCAGCAGTTATGAGGGGGGAGGGCCCGGTACGCAGTATTTT. Protein: CASSYEGGGPGTQYF.

V usage is TRBV7-9 and J usage is TRBJ1-2, with D unclear. Trimming shortened V by 5 bases and J by 5 bases, and 9 bases separated the two germline ends. This CDR3 contains 12 residues. Germline lookup yields CDR1 SEHNR and CDR2 FQNEAQ (reference sequence). CDR3 nucleotides: TGTGCCAGCAGCGGGTCTGGGTATGGCTACACCTTC. It specifies CASSGSGYGYTF.

In the case of this clone: In the same sample, other DNA sequences code for this CDR3. J is TRBJ2-7 and V is TRBV19; D is possibly TRBD2 (6 bases). Germline assignment: CDR1 LNHDA and CDR2 SQIVND (reference sequence). The CDR3 contains 14 residues. The ends were cut back, 6 bases at V and 1 base at J, with 13 bases in the middle. The CDR3 region has the DNA TGTGCCAGTAGCATCTCGGGGGTTTCCTACGAGCAGTACTTC. As protein: CASSISGVSYEQYF.

J is TRBJ1-2 and V is TRBV9; TRBD1 matches at 7 bases. Looked up from germline, CDR1 is SGDLS and CDR2 is YYNGEE. V lost 3 bases to trimming and J lost 2 bases; unmatched junction nucleotides: 1. CDR3 length: 13 residues. CDR3 DNA sequence: TGTGCCAGCAGCGCACAGGGGAACTATGGCTACACCTTC. Protein sequence: CASSAQGNYGYTF.

The CDR3 DNA reads as TGCGCCAGCAGCTTGGGCGACAGGGGGGGCAATCAGCCCCAGCATTTT. Translated, it gives CASSLGDRGGNQPQHF. The V call is TRBV5-1, the J call TRBJ1-5; 9 bases map to TRBD1. Per the germline V gene, CDR1 is SGHRS and CDR2 is YFSETQ. CDR3 size: 16 residues. V dropped 0 bases and J dropped 2; count of bases not matched to a gene: 3.

This chain connects TRBV29-1 to TRBJ2-1, with D unclear. The length of the CDR3 is 11 residues. CDR1 is SQVTM, CDR2 ANQGSEA, per germline. V dropped 5 bases and J dropped 4 bases, with 6 bases sitting between them. For the CDR3, the DNA is TGCAGCGTTCCGGAGTACAATGAGCAGTTCTTC. This translates into CSVPEYNEQFF.

The CDR3 reads CASSPPGVDEQYF. The DNA for the CDR3 is TGTGCCAGCTCACCACCAGGGGTGGACGAGCAGTACTTC. The V call is TRBV18, the J call TRBJ2-7; tentative D call: TRBD1 (5 bases). The germline V gene has CDR1 KGHSH and CDR2 LQKENI. The V and J ends lost 0 bases and 5 bases respectively, with 8 bases between them. The CDR3 covers 13 residues.

The chain links TRBV6-5 to TRBJ2-7; 7 bases line up with TRBD1. Germline lookup yields CDR1 MNHEY and CDR2 SVGAGI. The CDR3 has 14 residues. The V segment lost 0 bases and the J segment 5 bases; nucleotides outside the gene matches: 4. The CDR3 region is CASSYSKRGHEQYF. In DNA, the CDR3 is TGTGCCAGCAGTTACTCGAAAAGGGGGCACGAGCAGTACTTC.